The 31 T cell receptor beta chains below come from one sample, sequenced in a study of cytomegalovirus exposure and HLA in healthy donors. Both 60 Vbeta primers and 13 Jbeta primers went into the PCR. Using immunoSEQ multiplex PCR, the repertoire was profiled, and TCRdb retains in-frame clones only, with some absent. The data hold more than 85,000 clones, with under 80% observed a single time. The material sequenced was PBMCs. These receptors all come from a woman aged 45-59 years in good health and CMV-seropositive.

The genes are TRBV2 and TRBJ1-1; 9 nucleotides line up with TRBD1. This CDR3 is 15 amino acids long. Unmatched junction bases numbered 9, after V lost 6 bases and J lost 4 bases. Germline values: CDR1 SNHLY, CDR2 FYNNEI. This CDR3 reads CASRMTGGNPTEAFF. The CDR3 DNA follows: TGTGCCAGCAGGATGACAGGGGGTAACCCCACTGAAGCTTTCTTT. Based on the CDR3 plus reference TRBV2 and TRBJ1-1, the full variable domain is EPEVTQTPSHQVTQMGQEVILRCVPISNHLYFYWYRQILGQKVEFLVSFYNNEISEKSEIFDDQFSVERPDGSNFTLKIRSTKLEDSAMYFCASRMTGGNPTEAFFGQGTRLTVV.

V is TRBV10-3 and J is TRBJ2-1; a weak D match, TRBD1 (5 bases). V lost 2 bases and J 5 bases, leaving 16 bases between the germline ends. The CDR3 length is 16 residues. CDR1 and CDR2 from the germline V gene are ENHRY and SYGVKD. The CDR3 reads CAISEPRQSGDNEQFF. The DNA of the CDR3 is TGTGCCATCAGTGAGCCCCGACAGTCTGGGGACAATGAGCAGTTCTTC.

This chain links TRBV27 with TRBJ2-1, with D perhaps TRBD2 (5 bases). This CDR3 contains 15 residues. Germline lookup yields CDR1 MNHEY and CDR2 SMNVEV (reference sequence). Trimming stripped 5 bases from V and 1 base from J, with 12 bases between. The CDR3 DNA reads TGTGCCAGCAGTCAAACTAGTAATTCCTACAATGAGCAGTTCTTC. Translation gives CASSQTSNSYNEQFF.

Only a few counts were recorded for this clone. The V call is TRBV30, the J call TRBJ2-5; TRBD2 agrees at 9 bases. The CDR3 totals 15 residues. J gave up 2 bases and V 7 bases, and 11 bases lay outside the gene matches. Per germline, CDR1 GTSNPN and CDR2 SVGIG (reference sequence). The CDR3 sequence is CASREQTSGQETQYF. Written as DNA, the CDR3 is TGTGCCTCCAGGGAACAGACTAGCGGACAAGAGACCCAGTACTTC.

A single count supports this clone. The chain is built from TRBV29-1 and TRBJ2-1; 11 bases match TRBD2. In germline, CDR1 is SQVTM, CDR2 ANQGSEA. Unmatched junction bases numbered 5, after V lost 6 bases and J lost 4 bases. The CDR3 sequence is 14 residues long. The CDR3 loop reads CSVVTSGGYNEQFF. CDR3 DNA: TGCAGCGTAGTCACTAGCGGGGGATACAATGAGCAGTTCTTC.

The chain uses TRBV27 and TRBJ2-7; D possibly corresponds to TRBD1 (5 bases). The V gene lost 3 bases and the J gene lost 2 bases, with 14 bases spanning the gap. The CDR3 covers 15 residues. CDR1 MNHEY and CDR2 SMNVEV come from the germline V gene (reference sequence). The CDR3 loop reads CASSFVRTLTYEQYF. CDR3 DNA: TGTGCCAGCAGTTTCGTTCGGACACTAACCTACGAGCAGTACTTC.

The chain recombines TRBV30 with TRBJ1-2; 9 positions match TRBD1. V shed 7 bases and J 8 bases; nucleotides not matched to a gene: 5. The CDR3 is 11 residues long. CDR1 and CDR2 from the germline V gene are GTSNPN and SVGIG (reference sequence). CDR3 protein: CAFHRGQGYTF. The CDR3 nucleotides are TGTGCCTTTCACAGGGGGCAAGGCTACACCTTC.

The J gene is TRBJ1-1, the V gene TRBV18; a weak D match, TRBD1 (5 bases). This CDR3 has 14 residues. Trimming pared 4 bases from V and 1 base from J, leaving 10 bases between. Germline-derived CDR1 and CDR2 are KGHSH and LQKENI. DNA of the CDR3: TGTGCCAGCTCACTATCGGACACGAACACTGAAGCTTTCTTT. Residues: CASSLSDTNTEAFF.

The V gene is TRBV6-1, the J gene TRBJ1-2; possible D gene TRBD1, 6 bases. Trimming cost V 0 bases and J 8 bases, with 16 bases left between them. The CDR3 is 15 residues long. The germline CDR1 and CDR2 sequences are MNHNS and SASEGT. Here the CDR3 reads CASSEATGKVWGYTF. For the CDR3, the DNA is TGTGCCAGCAGTGAAGCAACAGGGAAAGTGTGGGGCTACACCTTC.

The chain recombines TRBV7-8 with TRBJ1-2, with TRBD1 identical over 7 bases. The germline CDR1 and CDR2 sequences are SGHVS and FQNEAQ. The ends lost 3 bases at V and 6 bases at J; junction bases unmatched: 13. The length of the CDR3 is 16 residues. CDR3 nucleotides: TGTGCCAGCAGCTTCGGGAGACAGGGCCGATTTGATGGCTACACCTTC. Amino acid sequence: CASSFGRQGRFDGYTF.

J is TRBJ1-1 and V is TRBV19, with D unresolved. Germline V CDR1 and CDR2: LNHDA, SQIVND (reference sequence). The length of the CDR3 is 15 residues. Trimming cost V 5 bases and J 1 base, with 14 bases left between them. DNA of the CDR3: TGTGCCAGTAGTCTGGGGAGCCCTTGGAACACTGAAGCTTTCTTT. It codes for CASSLGSPWNTEAFF.

This clone was seen only a few times. The chain links TRBV5-1 to TRBJ1-6; TRBD1 agrees at 7 bases. V was pared by 3 bases and J by 6 bases, with 0 bases of the junction left unmatched. In germline, CDR1 is SGHRS, CDR2 YFSETQ. This CDR3 spans 13 amino acids. CDR3 nucleotide sequence: TGCGCCAGCAGCTGGGACAGTAATTCACCCCTCCACTTT. Its protein is CASSWDSNSPLHF.

This clone was picked up one time. The chain joins TRBV7-9 to TRBJ2-3; the match to TRBD2 covers 13 bases. Trimming removed 5 bases from V and 5 bases from J; junction bases left unmatched: 7. The CDR3 runs to 16 residues. Germline V gives CDR1 SEHNR, CDR2 FQNEAQ (reference sequence). The CDR3 bases are TGTGCCAGCAGCCTGGGACTAGCGGGGACGGAAGATACGCAGTATTTT. Protein sequence: CASSLGLAGTEDTQYF.

The chain recombines TRBV29-1 with TRBJ1-1, with unresolved D. The CDR3 totals 14 residues. Germline values: CDR1 SQVTM, CDR2 ANQGSEA. Trimming took 4 bases from V and 1 from J, leaving 13 bases between them. The CDR3 nucleotides read TGCAGCGTTGGTAAGTCCGACAAGAACACTGAAGCTTTCTTT. Its protein product is CSVGKSDKNTEAFF.

V is TRBV18 and J is TRBJ1-1; D unclear. The CDR3 has 11 amino acids. CDR1 is KGHSH, CDR2 LQKENI, per germline. The germline V and J ends were trimmed by 3 bases and 8 bases, with 7 bases remaining between them. CDR3 sequence reads: CASSPENEAFF. DNA of the CDR3: TGTGCCAGCTCACCGGAGAACGAAGCTTTCTTT.

V usage is TRBV2 and J usage is TRBJ1-1; D is uncertain. The CDR3 extends over 13 amino acids. V shed 1 base and J shed 5 bases, with 8 bases lying between them. Germline lookup yields CDR1 SNHLY and CDR2 FYNNEI. The CDR3 DNA follows: TGTGCCAGCAGTGAAGACAGTATGACTGAAGCTTTCTTT. This gives the protein CASSEDSMTEAFF.

The J gene is TRBJ1-6, the V gene TRBV5-6; D unresolved. V lost 2 bases to trimming and J lost 0 bases, with 12 bases between them. The length of the CDR3 is 17 residues. Germline V gene lookup returns CDR1 SGHDT and CDR2 YYEEEE. As DNA, the CDR3 is TGTGCCAGCAGCTTCAGAATAACCAGCTCCTATAATTCACCCCTCCACTTT. Translated, it gives CASSFRITSSYNSPLHF.

The chain recombines TRBV7-9 with TRBJ2-3, with D perhaps TRBD1 (6 bases). CDR3 length: 15 amino acids. Trimming took 3 bases from V and 2 from J, leaving 12 bases between them. Germline CDR1 SEHNR, CDR2 FQNEAQ (reference sequence). The CDR3 bases are TGTGCCAGCAGCTTTGGACAGAAAATCACAGATACGCAGTATTTT. It translates to CASSFGQKITDTQYF.

V gene TRBV6-6 combines with J gene TRBJ1-5; a possible D gene is TRBD1 (5 bases). Trimming removed 2 bases at V and 9 bases at J, with 11 bases between. CDR1 is MNHNY, CDR2 SVGAGI, per germline (reference sequence). The CDR3 length is 13 residues. CDR3 region: CASSYLGARPQHF. The CDR3 nucleotides read TGTGCCAGCAGTTACCTAGGGGCAAGGCCCCAGCATTTT.

The chain combines TRBV29-1 with TRBJ1-1, with D possibly being TRBD1 (5 bases). The length of the CDR3 is 14 residues. Trimming stripped 3 bases from V and 4 bases from J, with 15 bases between. Germline CDR1 reads SQVTM; CDR2 reads ANQGSEA. CDR3 sequence: CSVDRSGGGTEAFF. The DNA for the CDR3 is TGCAGCGTTGATCGGTCGGGGGGTGGCACTGAAGCTTTCTTT.

V is TRBV29-1 and J is TRBJ1-5; D remains unclear. V was cut by 4 bases and J by 6 bases, with 13 bases left in between. The CDR3 has 13 amino acids. Germline V gives CDR1 SQVTM, CDR2 ANQGSEA. The CDR3 protein is CSVGGTSGQPQHF. As DNA, the CDR3 is TGCAGCGTTGGTGGTACCAGCGGTCAGCCCCAGCATTTT.

This clone was detected a few times. V gene TRBV9 combines with J gene TRBJ1-1; D is undetermined. Germline V CDR1 and CDR2: SGDLS, YYNGEE. Trimming shortened V by 0 bases and J by 4 bases, and 10 bases separated the two germline ends. There are 14 residues in the CDR3. CDR3 sequence (DNA): TGTGCCAGCAGCGTAGACTCCTCGTTCACTGAAGCTTTCTTT. It translates to CASSVDSSFTEAFF.

The rearrangement uses TRBV14 and TRBJ2-7; no definite D call. Trimming left V 1 base short and J 7 bases short, with 14 bases between. The CDR3 contains 14 residues. CDR1 is SGHDN and CDR2 is FVKESK in the germline V gene. The CDR3 DNA reads as TGTGCCAGCAGCCAAGGTTTCCCTACCTGGGAGCAGTACTTC. It encodes CASSQGFPTWEQYF.

This chain connects TRBV6-5 to TRBJ2-4; 9 bases are shared with TRBD2. The CDR3 spans 14 residues. In germline, CDR1 is MNHEY, CDR2 SVGAGI. V lost 6 bases, J lost 2 bases, and 2 bases stayed unmatched. In DNA, the CDR3 is TGTGCCAGCAGGCTAGCGGGAACCAAAAACATTCAGTACTTC. Translation: CASRLAGTKNIQYF.

This rearrangement joins TRBV29-1 to TRBJ2-5; 9 bases align to TRBD2. The germline CDR1 and CDR2 sequences are SQVTM and ANQGSEA. Trimming took 5 bases from V and 0 from J; bases not matched to a gene: 7. This CDR3 comprises 15 residues. The CDR3 DNA reads TGCAGCGTTCCTACAGCGGGGGGTCACCAAGAGACCCAGTACTTC. It translates to CSVPTAGGHQETQYF.

This chain uses TRBV5-1 with TRBJ2-3; 9 bases agree with TRBD1. The CDR3 runs to 15 residues. Germline loops: CDR1 SGHRS, CDR2 YFSETQ. With V trimmed by 3 bases and J by 4 bases, 6 bases remained unmatched. For the CDR3, the DNA is TGCGCCAGCAGCTACCCGGGACAGGGTGCAGATACGCAGTATTTT. Its translation is CASSYPGQGADTQYF.

The V call is TRBV11-2, the J call TRBJ2-7, with 11 bases matching TRBD1. V was pared by 1 base and J by 4 bases, with 3 bases of the junction left unmatched. Germline V gene sequence: CDR1 SGHAT, CDR2 FQNNGV. This CDR3 is built from 15 residues. The CDR3 DNA is TGTGCCAGCAGCTTAGGGGACAGGGGGAGTTACGAGCAGTACTTC. This codes for CASSLGDRGSYEQYF.

The chain is built from TRBV9 and TRBJ2-7; D gene unclear. V was cut by 1 base and J by 2 bases, with 13 bases left in between. The CDR3 loop spans 15 amino acids. Per germline, CDR1 SGDLS and CDR2 YYNGEE. CDR3 sequence reads: CASSVSAQLTYEQYF. CDR3 bases: TGTGCCAGCAGCGTATCGGCCCAACTAACCTACGAGCAGTACTTC.

The V and J genes are TRBV7-8 and TRBJ1-4; no clear D gene. This CDR3 comprises 13 residues. CDR1 and CDR2 from the germline V gene are SGHVS and FQNEAQ. Trimming removed 6 bases from V and 4 bases from J, with 9 bases in between. The CDR3 DNA reads TGTGCCAGCAGATACAGTTATAATGAAAAACTGTTTTTT. Translated: CASRYSYNEKLFF.

Regarding this clone: The sample holds other DNA sequences that translate to the same CDR3. The chain links TRBV30 to TRBJ1-6, with 10 positions matching TRBD1. The V gene end was trimmed by 5 bases and the J gene end by 7 bases; junction bases not matched to a gene: 8. There are 15 residues in the CDR3. Germline lookup yields CDR1 GTSNPN and CDR2 SVGIG (reference sequence). CDR3 amino acids: CAWSRSGQGNSPLHF. CDR3 DNA: TGTGCCTGGTCTCGCTCGGGACAGGGGAATTCACCCCTCCACTTT.

The genes are TRBV10-1 and TRBJ2-7; the match to TRBD1 covers 7 bases. The V segment lost 4 bases and the J segment 1 base; nucleotides outside the gene matches: 7. This CDR3 contains 15 residues. Germline CDR1 WNHNN, CDR2 SYGVQD (reference sequence). The DNA of the CDR3 is TGCGCCAGCAGTGCTGAGACAGGGTATTCCTACGAGCAGTACTTC. This gives the protein CASSAETGYSYEQYF.